A selection of T cell receptor beta chains follows, all from one sample in a study of T cells in Graves' hyperthyroidism and ophthalmopathy. Each CDR3 protein is one row after TCRdb ran MiXCR on the multiplex PCR reads. The sample shows some 600,000 distinct CDR3 sequences, about 14% of them seen only once. Sequenced material: blood. These receptor sequences come from a woman in her twenties or thirties with Graves' hyperthyroidism that later progressed to Graves' ophthalmopathy. Both conserved end residues are trimmed from each CDR3. Fields, in order: D gene, J gene, V gene, CDR3 protein. A D gene is named only where the DNA matches it firmly.

>TRBD2|TRBJ2-5|TRBV7-2
ASSAQVGLAGGLETQY
>TRBD2|TRBJ2-3|TRBV5-1
ASTYSGMLADTQY
>TRBD1|TRBJ2-1|TRBV12-3/TRBV12-4
ASMSGSTGLYNEQF
>.|TRBJ2-1|TRBV4-2
ASSQGLLGGQHNEQF
>.|TRBJ2-1|TRBV5-1
ASSKTTEYNEQF
>.|TRBJ2-3|TRBV7-9
ASSSQATSGDTQY
>.|TRBJ2-7|TRBV6-1
ASGNRDNPPYEQY
>.|TRBJ2-1|TRBV7-3
ASSLGGWSSYNEQF
>TRBD1|TRBJ1-6|TRBV28
ASSSQTGAASPLH
>.|TRBJ2-3|TRBV11-2
ASSPRQGGGTDTQY
>.|TRBJ2-1|TRBV29-1
SVEIGNEQF
>.|TRBJ1-6|TRBV19
ASEQGGGSPLH
>TRBD2|TRBJ2-1|TRBV9
ASSGGSGSYNEQF
>.|TRBJ2-3|TRBV12-3/TRBV12-4
ASSDGVDTQY
>TRBD2|TRBJ2-1|TRBV7-8
ASRILAGGTNEQF
>.|TRBJ1-6|TRBV11-3
ASSATLDSYNSPLH
>.|TRBJ2-5|TRBV7-3
ASSPQGWGETQY
>.|TRBJ1-2|TRBV28
ASSLGDYGYT
>TRBD2|TRBJ2-7|TRBV7-2
ASSSFSGSSYEQY
>TRBD2|TRBJ2-7|TRBV10-2
ASSEQAGVAEQY
>.|TRBJ1-5|TRBV7-2
ASSLIPTDRPQH
>TRBD2|TRBJ2-7|TRBV6-2/TRBV6-3
ASSPLLAGGSNEQY
>.|TRBJ1-1|TRBV19
ASSTPGHMNTEAF
>TRBD1|TRBJ2-3|TRBV14
ASSQHLNPTGALRIPPSTDTQY
>.|TRBJ2-5|TRBV12-3/TRBV12-4
ASSQSVGETQY
>TRBD1|TRBJ1-4|TRBV7-8
ASSSGQYNEKLF
>.|TRBJ2-7|TRBV4-1
ASSYRAAYEQY
>.|TRBJ1-2|TRBV12-3/TRBV12-4
ASSHGPSYGYT
>TRBD2|TRBJ2-7|TRBV7-9
ASSSPGLGLAGNYEQY
>TRBD2|TRBJ2-1|TRBV18
ASSPALAPYNEQF
>TRBD2|TRBJ2-1|TRBV29-1
SVEGAGAGDEQF
>.|TRBJ1-4|TRBV5-1
ASSLGGQLATNEKLF
>.|TRBJ2-2|TRBV12-3/TRBV12-4
ASRLTSAGELF
>TRBD1|TRBJ2-7|TRBV28
ASSLYTGQGLSYEQY
>.|TRBJ2-3|TRBV20-1
SARAPSFRSTDTQY
>.|TRBJ2-7|TRBV20-1
SARREYEQY
>.|TRBJ1-6|TRBV19
ASSIESNSPLH
>.|TRBJ2-2|TRBV5-4
ASSWVGTGELF
>.|TRBJ1-5|TRBV12-3/TRBV12-4
ASSPGGGNQPQH
>TRBD1|TRBJ2-1|TRBV27
ASRGTGEKNEQF